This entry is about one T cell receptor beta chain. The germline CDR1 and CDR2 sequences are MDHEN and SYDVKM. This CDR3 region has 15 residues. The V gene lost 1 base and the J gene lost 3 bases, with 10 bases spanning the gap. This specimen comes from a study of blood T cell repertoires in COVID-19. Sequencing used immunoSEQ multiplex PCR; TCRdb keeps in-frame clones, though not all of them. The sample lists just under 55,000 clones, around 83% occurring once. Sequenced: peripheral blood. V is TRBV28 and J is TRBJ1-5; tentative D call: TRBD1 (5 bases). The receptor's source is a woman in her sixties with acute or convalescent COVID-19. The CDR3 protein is CASSLLGPLNQPQHF. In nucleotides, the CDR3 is TGTGCCAGCAGTTTATTGGGGCCGCTCAATCAGCCCCAGCATTTT.